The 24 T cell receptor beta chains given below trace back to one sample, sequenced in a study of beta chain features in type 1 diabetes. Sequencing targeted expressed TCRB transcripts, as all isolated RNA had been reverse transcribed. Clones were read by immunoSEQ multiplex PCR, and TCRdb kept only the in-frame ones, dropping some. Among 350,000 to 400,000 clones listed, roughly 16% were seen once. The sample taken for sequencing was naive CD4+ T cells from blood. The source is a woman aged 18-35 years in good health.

DNA of the CDR3: TGTGCCAGCAACCTTCCTCAGGACACTGAAGCTTTCTTT. Translating gives CASNLPQDTEAFF. The chain combines TRBV28 with TRBJ1-1; D ambiguous. Between the trimmed V and J ends, which lost 7 bases and 3 bases, there was a span of 12 bases. Per the germline V gene, CDR1 is MDHEN and CDR2 is SYDVKM. The CDR3 is made up of 13 amino acids.

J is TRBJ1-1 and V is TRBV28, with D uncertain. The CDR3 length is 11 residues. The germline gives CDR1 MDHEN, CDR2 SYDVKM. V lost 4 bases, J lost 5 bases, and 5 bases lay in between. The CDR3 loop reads CASSSRTEAFF. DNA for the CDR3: TGTGCCAGCAGTTCCCGTACTGAAGCTTTCTTT.

CDR3 in amino acids: CASSQDISGSGETQYF. The CDR3 DNA follows: TGCGCCAGCAGCCAAGATATTAGCGGGTCAGGAGAGACCCAGTACTTC. The chain links TRBV4-1 to TRBJ2-5; 7 bases align to TRBD2. V gave up 0 bases and J gave up 4 bases; unmatched junction bases: 8. CDR1 MGHRA and CDR2 YSYEKL come from the germline V gene. The CDR3 is 16 amino acids.

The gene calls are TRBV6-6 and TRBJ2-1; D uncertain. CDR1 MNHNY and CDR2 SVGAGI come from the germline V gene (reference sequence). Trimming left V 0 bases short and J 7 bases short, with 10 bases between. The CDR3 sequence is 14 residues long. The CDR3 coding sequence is TGTGCCAGCAGTTACTCGGCTTTGTTGAATGAGCAGTTCTTC. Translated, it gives CASSYSALLNEQFF.

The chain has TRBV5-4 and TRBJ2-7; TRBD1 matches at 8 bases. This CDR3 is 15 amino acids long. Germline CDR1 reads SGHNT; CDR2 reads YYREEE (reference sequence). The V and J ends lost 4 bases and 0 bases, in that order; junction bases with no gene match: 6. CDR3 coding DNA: TGTGCCAGCAGCGCCGGACAGGGTAGCTCCTACGAGCAGTACTTC. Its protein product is CASSAGQGSSYEQYF.

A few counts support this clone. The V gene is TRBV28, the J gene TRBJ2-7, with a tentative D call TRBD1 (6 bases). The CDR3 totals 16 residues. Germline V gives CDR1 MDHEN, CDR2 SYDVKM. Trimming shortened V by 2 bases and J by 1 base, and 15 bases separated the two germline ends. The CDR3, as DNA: TGTGCCAGCAGTTTACCGGGACACCAATATTCCTACGAGCAGTACTTC. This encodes CASSLPGHQYSYEQYF.

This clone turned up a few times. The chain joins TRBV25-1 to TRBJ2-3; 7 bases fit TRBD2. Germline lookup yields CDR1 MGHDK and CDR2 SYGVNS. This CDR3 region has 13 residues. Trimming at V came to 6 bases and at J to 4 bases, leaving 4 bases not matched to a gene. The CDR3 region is CASRRGRPDTQYF. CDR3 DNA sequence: TGTGCCAGCAGGCGGGGGAGGCCAGATACGCAGTATTTT. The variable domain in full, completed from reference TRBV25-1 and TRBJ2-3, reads EADIYQTPRYLVIGTGKKITLECSQTMGHDKMYWYQQDPGMELHLIHYSYGVNSTEKGDLSSESTVSRIRTEHFPLTLESARPSHTSQYLCASRRGRPDTQYFGPGTRLTVL.

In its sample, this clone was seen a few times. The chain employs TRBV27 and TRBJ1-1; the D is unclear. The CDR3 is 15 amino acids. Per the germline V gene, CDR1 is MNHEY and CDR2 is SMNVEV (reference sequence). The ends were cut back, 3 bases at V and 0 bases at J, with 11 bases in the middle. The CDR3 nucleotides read TGTGCCAGCAGTTTGGCCCCCACAGTGAACACTGAAGCTTTCTTT. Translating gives CASSLAPTVNTEAFF.

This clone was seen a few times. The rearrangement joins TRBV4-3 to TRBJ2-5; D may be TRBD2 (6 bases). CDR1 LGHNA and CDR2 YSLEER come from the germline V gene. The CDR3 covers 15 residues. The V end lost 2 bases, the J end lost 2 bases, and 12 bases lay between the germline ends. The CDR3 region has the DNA TGCGCCAGCAGCCAAAGCGGGTCGGAACAAGAGACCCAGTACTTC. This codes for CASSQSGSEQETQYF.

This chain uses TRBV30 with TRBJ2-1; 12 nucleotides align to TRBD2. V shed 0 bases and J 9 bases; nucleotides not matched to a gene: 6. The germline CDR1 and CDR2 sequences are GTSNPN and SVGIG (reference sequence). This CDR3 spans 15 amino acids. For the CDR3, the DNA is TGTGCCTGGAGTGTTAGGCTAGCGGGAGGGGTTGAGCAGTTCTTC. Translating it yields CAWSVRLAGGVEQFF.

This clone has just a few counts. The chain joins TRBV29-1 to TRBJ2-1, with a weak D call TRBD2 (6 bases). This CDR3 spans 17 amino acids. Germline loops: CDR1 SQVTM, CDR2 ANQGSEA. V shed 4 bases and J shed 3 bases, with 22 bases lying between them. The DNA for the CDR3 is TGCAGCGTTGGAGGGGTTGGAGCGGGCCAAAGCTACAATGAGCAGTTCTTC. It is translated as CSVGGVGAGQSYNEQFF.

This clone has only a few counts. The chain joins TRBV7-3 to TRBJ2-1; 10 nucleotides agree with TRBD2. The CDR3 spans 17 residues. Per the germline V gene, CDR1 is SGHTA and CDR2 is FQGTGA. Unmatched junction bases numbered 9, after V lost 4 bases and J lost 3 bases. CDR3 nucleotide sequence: TGTGCCAGCAGCTCCCCCGGGACTAGCGAAAACTACAATGAGCAGTTCTTC. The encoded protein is CASSSPGTSENYNEQFF.

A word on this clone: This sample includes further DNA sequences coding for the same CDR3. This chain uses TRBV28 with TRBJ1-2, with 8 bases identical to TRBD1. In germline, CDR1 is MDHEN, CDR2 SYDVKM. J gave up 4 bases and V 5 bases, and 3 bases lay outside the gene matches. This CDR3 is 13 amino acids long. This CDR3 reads CASSIGTGYGYTF. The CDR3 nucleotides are TGTGCCAGCAGTATAGGGACAGGCTATGGCTACACCTTC.

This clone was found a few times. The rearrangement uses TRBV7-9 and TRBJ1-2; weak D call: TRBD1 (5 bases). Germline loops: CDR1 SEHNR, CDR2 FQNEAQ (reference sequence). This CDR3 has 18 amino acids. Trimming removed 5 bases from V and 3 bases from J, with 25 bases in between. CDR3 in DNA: TGTGCCAGCAGCCAAGATTCCCCAGGGCGCCTGGGGTACTATGGCTACACCTTC. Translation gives CASSQDSPGRLGYYGYTF.

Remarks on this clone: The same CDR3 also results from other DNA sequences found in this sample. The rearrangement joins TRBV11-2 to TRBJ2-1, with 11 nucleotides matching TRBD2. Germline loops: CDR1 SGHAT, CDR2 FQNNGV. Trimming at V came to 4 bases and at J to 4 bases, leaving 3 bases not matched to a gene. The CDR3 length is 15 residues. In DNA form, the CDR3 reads TGTGCCAGCAGCTCCCTAGCGGGGGGATACAATGAGCAGTTCTTC. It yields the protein CASSSLAGGYNEQFF.

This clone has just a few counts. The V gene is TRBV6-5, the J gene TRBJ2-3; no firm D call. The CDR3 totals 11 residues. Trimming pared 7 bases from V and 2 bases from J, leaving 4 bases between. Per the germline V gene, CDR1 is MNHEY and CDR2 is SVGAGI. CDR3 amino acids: CASTYTDTQYF. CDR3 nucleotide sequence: TGTGCCAGCACCTACACAGATACGCAGTATTTT.

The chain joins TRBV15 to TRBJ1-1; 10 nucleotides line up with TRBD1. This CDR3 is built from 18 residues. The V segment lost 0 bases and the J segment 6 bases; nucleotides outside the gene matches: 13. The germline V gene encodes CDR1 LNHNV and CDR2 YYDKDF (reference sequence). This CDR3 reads CATSRDSPAQTGGSEAFF. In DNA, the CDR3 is TGTGCCACCAGCAGAGATTCCCCCGCGCAGACAGGGGGCTCTGAAGCTTTCTTT.

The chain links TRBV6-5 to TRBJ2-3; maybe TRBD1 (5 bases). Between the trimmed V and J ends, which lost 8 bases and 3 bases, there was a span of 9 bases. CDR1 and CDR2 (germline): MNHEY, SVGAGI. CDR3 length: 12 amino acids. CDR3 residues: CASGRQTDTQYF. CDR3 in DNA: TGTGCCAGCGGAAGACAGACAGATACGCAGTATTTT.

CDR3 loop: CAWSRDRGGETQYF. The CDR3 DNA follows: TGTGCCTGGAGTCGTGATCGGGGGGGGGAGACCCAGTACTTC. The V gene is TRBV30, the J gene TRBJ2-5; the match to TRBD2 covers 8 bases. Trimming took 2 bases from V and 5 from J; bases not matched to a gene: 7. Germline V CDR1 and CDR2: GTSNPN, SVGIG (reference sequence). The CDR3 has 14 residues. Looking up the rest from reference TRBV30 and TRBJ2-5 gives the full variable domain: SQTIHQWPATLVQPVGSPLSLECTVEGTSNPNLYWYRQAAGRGLQLLFYSVGIGQISSEVPQNLSASRPQDRQFILSSKKLLLSDSGFYLCAWSRDRGGETQYFGPGTRLLVL.

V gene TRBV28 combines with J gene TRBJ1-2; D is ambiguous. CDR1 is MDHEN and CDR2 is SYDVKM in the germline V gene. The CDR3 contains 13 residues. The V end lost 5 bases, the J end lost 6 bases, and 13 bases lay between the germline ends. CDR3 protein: CASSTTGYDGYTF. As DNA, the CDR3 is TGTGCCAGCAGTACCACGGGTTACGATGGCTACACCTTC.

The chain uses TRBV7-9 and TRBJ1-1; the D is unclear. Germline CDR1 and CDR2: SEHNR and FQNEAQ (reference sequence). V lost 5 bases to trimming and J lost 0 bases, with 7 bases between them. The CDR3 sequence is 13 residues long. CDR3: CASSQSLNTEAFF. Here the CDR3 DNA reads TGTGCCAGCAGCCAATCATTGAACACTGAAGCTTTCTTT.

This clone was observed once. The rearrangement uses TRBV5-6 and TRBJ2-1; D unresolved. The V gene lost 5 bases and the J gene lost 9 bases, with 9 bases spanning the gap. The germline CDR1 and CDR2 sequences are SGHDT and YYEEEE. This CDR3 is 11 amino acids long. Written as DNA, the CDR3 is TGTGCCAGCAGTCGTCGCGGTGAGCAGTTCTTC. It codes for CASSRRGEQFF. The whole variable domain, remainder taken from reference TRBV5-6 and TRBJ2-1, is DAGVTQSPTHLIKTRGQQVTLRCSPKSGHDTVSWYQQALGQGPQFIFQYYEEEERQRGNFPDRFSGHQFPNYSSELNVNALLLGDSALYLCASSRRGEQFFGPGTRLTVL.

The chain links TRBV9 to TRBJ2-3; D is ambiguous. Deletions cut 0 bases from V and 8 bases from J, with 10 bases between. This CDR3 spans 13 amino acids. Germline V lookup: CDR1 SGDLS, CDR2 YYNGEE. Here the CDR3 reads CASSVVTTSTQYF. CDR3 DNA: TGTGCCAGCAGCGTAGTAACCACCAGTACGCAGTATTTT. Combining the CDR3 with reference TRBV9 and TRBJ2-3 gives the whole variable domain DSGVTQTPKHLITATGQRVTLRCSPRSGDLSVYWYQQSLDQGLQFLIQYYNGEERAKGNILERFSAQQFPDLHSELNLSSLELGDSALYFCASSVVTTSTQYFGPGTRLTVL.

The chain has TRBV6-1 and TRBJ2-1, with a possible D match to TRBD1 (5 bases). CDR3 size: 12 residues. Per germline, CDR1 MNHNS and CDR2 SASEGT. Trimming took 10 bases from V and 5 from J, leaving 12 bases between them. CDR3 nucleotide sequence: TGTGCCACCAGAATCAGGGACAATGAGCAGTTCTTC. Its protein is CATRIRDNEQFF.